Presented here are 20 T cell receptor beta chains from one specimen sequenced in a study of OX40 agonist ivuxolimab in advanced cancers. Assay: immunoSEQ multiplex PCR; the TCRdb copy retains only in-frame clones and omits some. The table has some 61,000 clones, 90% seen once. The sample in question was CD4+ or CD8+ T cells sorted from blood, obtained in a trial of the OX40 agonist ivuxolimab. These receptor sequences come from an adult with an advanced solid tumor such as melanoma, head and neck, liver or kidney cancer.

The CDR3 nucleotides read TGTGCCAGCAGGCGACAGCTGAACACTGAAGCTTTCTTT. Translating gives CASRRQLNTEAFF. V usage is TRBV5-4 and J usage is TRBJ1-1, with a weak D call TRBD1 (5 bases). Germline CDR1 is SGHNT and CDR2 is YYREEE (reference sequence). CDR3 length equals 13 residues. V was trimmed by 5 bases and J by 0 bases, leaving 8 bases between them.

The table lists this clone with a count of one. The chain combines TRBV6-6 with TRBJ2-7; unclear D gene. V was trimmed by 5 bases and J by 2 bases, leaving 16 bases between them. The length of the CDR3 is 15 residues. CDR1 is MNHNY, CDR2 SVGAGI, per germline (reference sequence). Here the CDR3 reads CASSPDIAPTYEQYF. The CDR3 DNA sequence: TGTGCCAGCAGTCCCGACATTGCCCCAACCTACGAGCAGTACTTC.

This rearrangement joins TRBV27 to TRBJ2-5; TRBD2 aligns across 8 bases. The CDR3 extends over 14 amino acids. Germline values: CDR1 MNHEY, CDR2 SMNVEV (reference sequence). V shed 3 bases and J 1 base; nucleotides not matched to a gene: 1. CDR3 nucleotides: TGTGCCAGCAGTTTTAGCGGGGCCCAAGAGACCCAGTACTTC. Its translation is CASSFSGAQETQYF.

This clone was seen once. This CDR3 is also generated by other DNA sequences in the sample. The rearrangement links TRBV5-4 to TRBJ2-1; 7 nucleotides match TRBD2. The CDR3 consists of 15 residues. The ends lost 0 bases at V and 0 bases at J; junction bases unmatched: 0. Germline CDR1 and CDR2: SGHNT and YYREEE (reference sequence). CDR3 in amino acids: CASSLGGGSYNEQFF. The CDR3 DNA reads TGTGCCAGCAGCTTGGGGGGGGGCTCCTACAATGAGCAGTTCTTC.

The V call is TRBV27, the J call TRBJ2-5; 8 nucleotides agree with TRBD2. J was trimmed by 9 bases and V by 6 bases; bases with no gene match: 12. CDR3 length: 14 amino acids. Germline V lookup: CDR1 MNHEY, CDR2 SMNVEV (reference sequence). CDR3: CASSPGLAGGSQYF. The CDR3 bases are TGTGCCAGCAGCCCCGGACTAGCCGGAGGGTCCCAGTACTTC.

V usage is TRBV19 and J usage is TRBJ2-7; D gene uncertain. Trimming removed 5 bases from V and 2 bases from J, with 10 bases in between. The CDR3 totals 13 residues. CDR1 is LNHDA, CDR2 SQIVND, per germline (reference sequence). CDR3 sequence (DNA): TGTGCCAGTAGTTCGACTGATACCTACGAGCAGTACTTC. Its protein is CASSSTDTYEQYF.

V gene TRBV5-4 combines with J gene TRBJ1-5, with 9 bases that match TRBD1. The germline V gene has CDR1 SGHNT and CDR2 YYREEE (reference sequence). V gave up 3 bases and J gave up 6 bases; unmatched junction bases: 7. The CDR3 contains 15 residues. The CDR3 DNA reads TGTGCCAGCAGCTCGGGAGGGACAGGGAGTCAGCCCCAGCATTTT. It encodes CASSSGGTGSQPQHF.

The chain carries TRBV6-1 and TRBJ1-2, with D perhaps matching TRBD1 (5 bases). With 7 bases removed from V and 3 bases from J, the gap between germline ends came to 18 bases. Germline assignment: CDR1 MNHNS and CDR2 SASEGT. The CDR3 consists of 15 residues. CDR3 nucleotide sequence: TGTGCCAGCACCGCGGACGTGGGGGGATACTATGGCTACACCTTC. This codes for CASTADVGGYYGYTF.

This chain uses TRBV9 with TRBJ2-7; D gene uncertain. The CDR3 consists of 16 residues. V lost 0 bases, J lost 0 bases, and 13 bases lay in between. Germline V gene data show CDR1 as SGDLS and CDR2 as YYNGEE. The CDR3: CASSVGADPLSYEQYF. CDR3 bases: TGTGCCAGCAGCGTAGGTGCGGACCCCCTCTCCTACGAGCAGTACTTC. The full variable domain, with the rest looked up from reference TRBV9 and TRBJ2-7, is DSGVTQTPKHLITATGQRVTLRCSPRSGDLSVYWYQQSLDQGLQFLIQYYNGEERAKGNILERFSAQQFPDLHSELNLSSLELGDSALYFCASSVGADPLSYEQYFGPGTRLTVT.

The V and J genes are TRBV7-6 and TRBJ2-1; 12 bases align to TRBD2. Germline trimming cut 5 bases from V and 9 bases from J; bases unmatched to any gene: 8. Germline V gene lookup returns CDR1 SGHVS and CDR2 FNYEAQ. The CDR3 contains 15 residues. The DNA for the CDR3 is TGTGCCAGCAGCCAAGGACTAGCGGGATTGGGTGAGCAGTTCTTC. It specifies CASSQGLAGLGEQFF. Variable domain in full (rest from reference TRBV7-6 and TRBJ2-1): GAGVSQSPRYKVTKRGQDVALRCDPISGHVSLYWYRQALGQGPEFLTYFNYEAQQDKSGLPNDRFSAERPEGSISTLTIQRTEQRDSAMYRCASSQGLAGLGEQFFGPGTRLTVL.

The chain employs TRBV2 and TRBJ1-6; unclear D gene. CDR1 is SNHLY and CDR2 is FYNNEI in the germline V gene. This CDR3 region has 15 residues. V was pared by 2 bases and J by 10 bases, with 15 bases between. This CDR3 reads CASSETGQVRSPLHF. CDR3 nucleotide sequence: TGTGCCAGCAGTGAAACGGGCCAGGTCAGGTCACCCCTCCACTTT.

This clone was observed a single time. The V and J genes are TRBV28 and TRBJ1-3; D is perhaps TRBD1 (5 bases). Germline V gene lookup returns CDR1 MDHEN and CDR2 SYDVKM. This CDR3 has 14 amino acids. V was pared by 8 bases and J by 0 bases, with 11 bases between. The CDR3 DNA reads TGTGCCAGCTCTTTTGGGGGCTCTGGAAACACCATATATTTT. Translating it yields CASSFGGSGNTIYF. The full variable domain, in which reference TRBV28 and TRBJ1-3 provide the parts outside the CDR3, is DVKVTQSSRYLVKRTGEKVFLECVQDMDHENMFWYRQDPGLGLRLIYFSYDVKMKEKGDIPEGYSVSREKKERFSLILESASTNQTSMYLCASSFGGSGNTIYFGEGSWLTVV.

This rearrangement joins TRBV6-1 to TRBJ2-3, with 8 nucleotides matching TRBD2. Looked up from germline, CDR1 is MNHNS and CDR2 is SASEGT. This CDR3 has 16 residues. The V gene end was trimmed by 1 base and the J gene end by 2 bases; junction bases not matched to a gene: 5. In nucleotides, the CDR3 is TGTGCCAGCAGTGAAGACCCGGGGGGGGCCACAGATACGCAGTATTTT. Its protein product is CASSEDPGGATDTQYF.

The chain has TRBV4-2 and TRBJ2-5, with TRBD1 matching 7 bases. The J segment lost 4 bases and the V segment lost 1 base, leaving 9 bases of the junction unmatched. Germline values: CDR1 LGHNA, CDR2 YNFKEQ. The CDR3 extends over 16 amino acids. CDR3 in amino acids: CASSQAGQSRGETQYF. CDR3 DNA sequence: TGTGCCAGCAGCCAAGCGGGACAGTCCCGAGGAGAGACCCAGTACTTC.

The chain recombines TRBV6-1 with TRBJ1-5; D perhaps matches TRBD1 (5 bases). This CDR3 is 14 amino acids long. The germline V gene has CDR1 MNHNS and CDR2 SASEGT. The V end was cut by 2 bases, the J end by 5 bases, with 10 bases between. The CDR3 region is CASSEKGGDQPQHF. DNA for the CDR3: TGTGCCAGCAGTGAAAAGGGAGGGGATCAGCCCCAGCATTTT.

This rearrangement joins TRBV5-1 to TRBJ1-2; D perhaps matches TRBD1 (6 bases). Trimming shortened V by 0 bases and J by 3 bases, and 15 bases separated the two germline ends. CDR3 length: 16 residues. CDR1 and CDR2 from the germline V gene are SGHRS and YFSETQ. The CDR3 region is CASSLDGTPRDYGYTF. CDR3 DNA: TGCGCCAGCAGCTTGGACGGGACACCTCGGGACTATGGCTACACCTTC. The entire variable domain, with the rest obtained from reference TRBV5-1 and TRBJ1-2, is as follows: KAGVTQTPRYLIKTRGQQVTLSCSPISGHRSVSWYQQTPGQGLQFLFEYFSETQRNKGNFPGRFSGRQFSNSRSEMNVSTLELGDSALYLCASSLDGTPRDYGYTFGSGTRLTVV.

The J gene is TRBJ2-1, the V gene TRBV5-1; 9 bases line up with TRBD2. Germline trimming cut 1 base from V and 8 bases from J; bases unmatched to any gene: 7. CDR1 is SGHRS, CDR2 YFSETQ, per germline. The CDR3 extends over 15 amino acids. CDR3 in amino acids: CASSLTLAGRDEQFF. The DNA for the CDR3 is TGCGCCAGCAGCTTGACTCTAGCGGGAAGGGATGAGCAGTTCTTC.

The chain combines TRBV29-1 with TRBJ1-2; D is uncertain. Trimming stripped 2 bases from V and 2 bases from J, with 9 bases between. There are 13 residues in the CDR3. CDR1 is SQVTM, CDR2 ANQGSEA, per germline. The CDR3 protein is CSVESVGNYGYTF. The CDR3 DNA is TGCAGCGTTGAATCGGTAGGCAACTATGGCTACACCTTC.

The chain couples TRBV19 to TRBJ1-2; 9 bases fit TRBD1. After removal of 5 bases from V and 5 bases from J, the junction contained 15 bases not matched to a gene. CDR3 size: 17 residues. Germline V gives CDR1 LNHDA, CDR2 SQIVND (reference sequence). In nucleotides, the CDR3 is TGTGCCAGTAGTCGTGCTCCCCCGGGACAGGGAGAGTATGGCTACACCTTC. Translating it yields CASSRAPPGQGEYGYTF.

The chain joins TRBV5-1 to TRBJ2-1; 10 bases are shared with TRBD2. The CDR3 covers 15 residues. V dropped 4 bases and J dropped 2; count of bases not matched to a gene: 3. Germline V lookup: CDR1 SGHRS, CDR2 YFSETQ. CDR3 in amino acids: CASSPSGGPYNEQFF. CDR3 nucleotides: TGCGCCAGCAGCCCTAGCGGGGGCCCCTACAATGAGCAGTTCTTC.